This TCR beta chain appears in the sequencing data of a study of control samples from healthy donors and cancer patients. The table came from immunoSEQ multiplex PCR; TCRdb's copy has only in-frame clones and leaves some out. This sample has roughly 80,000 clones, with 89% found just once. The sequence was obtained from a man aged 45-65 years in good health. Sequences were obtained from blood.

The CDR3 DNA is TGTGCCAGCAGCTTAGTGAGGGTTCCTGGAAACACCATATATTTT. Translated, it gives CASSLVRVPGNTIYF. The rearrangement uses TRBV11-2 and TRBJ1-3; D not resolved. The CDR3 runs to 15 residues. Germline V gene data show CDR1 as SGHAT and CDR2 as FQNNGV. Trimming pared 1 base from V and 2 bases from J, leaving 9 bases between.